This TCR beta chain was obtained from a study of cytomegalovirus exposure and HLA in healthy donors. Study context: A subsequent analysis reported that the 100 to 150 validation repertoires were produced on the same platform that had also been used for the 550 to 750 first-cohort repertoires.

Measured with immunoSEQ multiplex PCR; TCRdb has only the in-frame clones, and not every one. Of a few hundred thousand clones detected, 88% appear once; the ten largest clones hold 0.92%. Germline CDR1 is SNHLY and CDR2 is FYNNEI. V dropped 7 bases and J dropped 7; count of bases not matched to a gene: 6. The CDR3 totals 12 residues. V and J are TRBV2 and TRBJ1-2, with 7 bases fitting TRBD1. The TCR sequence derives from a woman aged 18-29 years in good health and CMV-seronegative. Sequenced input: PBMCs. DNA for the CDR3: TGTGCCAGCAAAACAGGGGTTGCTGGCTACACCTTC. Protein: CASKTGVAGYTF.